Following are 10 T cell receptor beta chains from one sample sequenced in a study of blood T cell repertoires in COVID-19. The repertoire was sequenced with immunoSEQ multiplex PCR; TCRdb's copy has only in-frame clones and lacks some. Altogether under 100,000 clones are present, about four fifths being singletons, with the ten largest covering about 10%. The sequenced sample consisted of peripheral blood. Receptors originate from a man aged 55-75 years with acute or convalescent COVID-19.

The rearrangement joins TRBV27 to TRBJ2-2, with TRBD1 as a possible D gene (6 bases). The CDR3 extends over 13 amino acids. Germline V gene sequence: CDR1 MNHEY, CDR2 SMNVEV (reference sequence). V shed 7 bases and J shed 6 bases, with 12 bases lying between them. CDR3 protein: CASNQNRAGELFF. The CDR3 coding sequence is TGTGCCAGCAATCAAAACAGGGCCGGGGAGCTGTTTTTT.

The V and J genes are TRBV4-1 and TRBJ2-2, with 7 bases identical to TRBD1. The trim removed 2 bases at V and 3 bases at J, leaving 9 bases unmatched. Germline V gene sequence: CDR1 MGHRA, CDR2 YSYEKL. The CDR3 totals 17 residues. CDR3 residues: CASSQTGDDPYTGELFF. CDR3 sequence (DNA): TGCGCCAGCAGCCAAACAGGGGACGACCCCTACACCGGGGAGCTGTTTTTT.

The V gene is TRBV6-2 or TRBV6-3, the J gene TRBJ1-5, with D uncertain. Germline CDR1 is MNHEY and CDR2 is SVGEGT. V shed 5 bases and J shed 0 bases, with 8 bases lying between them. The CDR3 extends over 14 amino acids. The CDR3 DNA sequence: TGTGCCAGCAGTCGGGTAAATAGCAATCAGCCCCAGCATTTT. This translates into CASSRVNSNQPQHF.

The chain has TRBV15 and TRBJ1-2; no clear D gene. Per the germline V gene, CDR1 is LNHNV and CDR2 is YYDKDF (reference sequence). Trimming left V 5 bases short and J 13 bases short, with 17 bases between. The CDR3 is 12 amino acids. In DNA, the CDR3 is TGTGCCACCAGCCTTGGAGGTGCGGATCTCACCTTC. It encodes CATSLGGADLTF. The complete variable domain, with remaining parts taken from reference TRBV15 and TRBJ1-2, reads DAMVIQNPRYQVTQFGKPVTLSCSQTLNHNVMYWYQQKSSQAPKLLFHYYDKDFNNEADTPDNFQSRRPNTSFCFLDIRSPGLGDTAMYLCATSLGGADLTFGSGTRLTVV.

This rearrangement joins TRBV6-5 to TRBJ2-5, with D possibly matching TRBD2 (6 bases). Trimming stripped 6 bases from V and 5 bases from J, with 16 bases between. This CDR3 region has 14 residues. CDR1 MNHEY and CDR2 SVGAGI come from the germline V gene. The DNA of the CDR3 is TGTGCCAGCAGGGACCCCGGGGGAGTGGAGACCCAGTACTTC. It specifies CASRDPGGVETQYF.

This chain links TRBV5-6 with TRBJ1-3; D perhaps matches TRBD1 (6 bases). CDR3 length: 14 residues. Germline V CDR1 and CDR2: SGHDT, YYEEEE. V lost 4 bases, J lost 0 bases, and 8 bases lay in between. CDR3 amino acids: CASSEDSSGNTIYF. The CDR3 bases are TGTGCCAGCAGCGAGGACAGCTCTGGAAACACCATATATTTT.

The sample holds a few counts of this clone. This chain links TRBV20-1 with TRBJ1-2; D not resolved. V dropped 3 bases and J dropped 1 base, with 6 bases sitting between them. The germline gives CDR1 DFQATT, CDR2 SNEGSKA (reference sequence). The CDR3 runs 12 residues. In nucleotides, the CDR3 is TGCAGTGCTAGTGCCGTTAACTATGGCTACACCTTC. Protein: CSASAVNYGYTF.

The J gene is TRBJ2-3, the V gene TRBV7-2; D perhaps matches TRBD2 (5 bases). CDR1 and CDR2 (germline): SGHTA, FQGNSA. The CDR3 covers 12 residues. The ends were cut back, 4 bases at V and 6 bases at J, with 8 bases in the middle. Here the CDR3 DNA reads TGTGCCAGCAGCTCCTTAGCGGATACGCAGTATTTT. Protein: CASSSLADTQYF.

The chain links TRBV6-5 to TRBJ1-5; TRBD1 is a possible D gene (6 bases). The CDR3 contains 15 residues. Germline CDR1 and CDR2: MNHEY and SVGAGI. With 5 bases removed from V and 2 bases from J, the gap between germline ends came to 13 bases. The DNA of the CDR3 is TGTGCCAGCAGTCTACAGGGTCGGGGCAATCAGCCCCAGCATTTT. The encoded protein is CASSLQGRGNQPQHF.

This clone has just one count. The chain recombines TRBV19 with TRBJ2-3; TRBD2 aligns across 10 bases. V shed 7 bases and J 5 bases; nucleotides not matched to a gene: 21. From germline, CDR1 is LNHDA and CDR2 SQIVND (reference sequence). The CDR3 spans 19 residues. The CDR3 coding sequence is TGTGCCAGTACCCGTGGAGCCGCGATGAGCGGGAGGGCCCTAGATACGCAGTATTTT. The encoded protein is CASTRGAAMSGRALDTQYF.